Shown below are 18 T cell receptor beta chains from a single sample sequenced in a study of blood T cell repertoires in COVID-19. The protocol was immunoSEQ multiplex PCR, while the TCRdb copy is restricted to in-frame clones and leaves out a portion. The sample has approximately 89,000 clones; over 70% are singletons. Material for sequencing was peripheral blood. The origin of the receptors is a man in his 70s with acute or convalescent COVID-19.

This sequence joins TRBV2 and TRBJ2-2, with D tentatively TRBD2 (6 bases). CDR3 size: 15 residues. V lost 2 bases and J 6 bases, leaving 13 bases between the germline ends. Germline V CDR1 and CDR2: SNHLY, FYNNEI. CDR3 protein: CASSEILAGSGELFF. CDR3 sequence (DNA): TGTGCCAGCAGTGAAATACTAGCTGGATCCGGGGAGCTGTTTTTT.

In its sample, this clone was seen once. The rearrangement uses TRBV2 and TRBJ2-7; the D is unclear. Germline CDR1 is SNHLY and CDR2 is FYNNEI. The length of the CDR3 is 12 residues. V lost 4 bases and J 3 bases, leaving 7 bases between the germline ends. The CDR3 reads CASSAGSYEQYF. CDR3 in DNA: TGTGCCAGCAGTGCAGGCAGCTACGAGCAGTACTTC.

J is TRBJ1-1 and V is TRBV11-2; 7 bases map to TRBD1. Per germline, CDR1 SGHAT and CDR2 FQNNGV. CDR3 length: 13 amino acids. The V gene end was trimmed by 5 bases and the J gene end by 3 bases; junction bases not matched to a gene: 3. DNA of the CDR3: TGTGCCAGCAGCCCGACAGGGTACACTGAAGCTTTCTTT. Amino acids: CASSPTGYTEAFF.

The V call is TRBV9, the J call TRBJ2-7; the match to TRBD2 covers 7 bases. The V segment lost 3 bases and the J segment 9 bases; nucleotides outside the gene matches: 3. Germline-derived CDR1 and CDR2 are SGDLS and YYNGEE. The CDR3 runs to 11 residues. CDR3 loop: CASSGGGVQYF. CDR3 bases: TGTGCCAGCAGCGGGGGAGGGGTGCAGTACTTC.

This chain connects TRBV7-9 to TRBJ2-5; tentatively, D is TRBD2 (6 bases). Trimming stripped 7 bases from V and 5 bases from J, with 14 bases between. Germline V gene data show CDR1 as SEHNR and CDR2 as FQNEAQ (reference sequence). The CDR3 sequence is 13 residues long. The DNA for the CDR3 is TGTGCCAGCATGGAGGGAGCGATGGAGACCCAGTACTTC. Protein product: CASMEGAMETQYF.

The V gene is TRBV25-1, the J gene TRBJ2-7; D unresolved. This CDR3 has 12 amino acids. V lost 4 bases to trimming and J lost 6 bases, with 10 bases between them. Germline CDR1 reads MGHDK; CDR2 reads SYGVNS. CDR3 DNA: TGTGCCAGCAGTGGCGACATCGTCGAGCAGTACTTC. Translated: CASSGDIVEQYF.

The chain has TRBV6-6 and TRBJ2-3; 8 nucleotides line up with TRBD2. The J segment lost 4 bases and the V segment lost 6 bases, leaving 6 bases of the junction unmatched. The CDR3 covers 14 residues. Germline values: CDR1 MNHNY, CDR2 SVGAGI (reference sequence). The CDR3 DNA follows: TGTGCCAGCAGAACCCCGGGAGGGGCAGATACGCAGTATTTT. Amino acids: CASRTPGGADTQYF.

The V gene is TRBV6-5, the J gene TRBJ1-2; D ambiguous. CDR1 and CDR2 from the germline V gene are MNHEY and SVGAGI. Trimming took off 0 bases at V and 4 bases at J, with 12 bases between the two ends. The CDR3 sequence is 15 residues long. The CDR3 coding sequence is TGTGCCAGCAGTTACTCGAGGCCGGGTGTCTATGGCTACACCTTC. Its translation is CASSYSRPGVYGYTF.

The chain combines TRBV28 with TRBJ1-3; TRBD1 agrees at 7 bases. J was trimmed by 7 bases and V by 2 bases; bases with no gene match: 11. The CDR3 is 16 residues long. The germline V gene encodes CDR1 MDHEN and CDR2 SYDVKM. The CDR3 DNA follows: TGTGCCAGCAGTTTAGGCATCAGGGGGGACGGGAACACCATATATTTT. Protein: CASSLGIRGDGNTIYF. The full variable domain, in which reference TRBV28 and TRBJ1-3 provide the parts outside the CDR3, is DVKVTQSSRYLVKRTGEKVFLECVQDMDHENMFWYRQDPGLGLRLIYFSYDVKMKEKGDIPEGYSVSREKKERFSLILESASTNQTSMYLCASSLGIRGDGNTIYFGEGSWLTVV.

This CDR3 reads CASSLPAGGTNTEAFF. CDR3 coding DNA: TGTGCCAGCAGCTTACCGGCAGGGGGGACGAACACTGAAGCTTTCTTT. The V gene is TRBV7-2, the J gene TRBJ1-1, with 7 positions matching TRBD1. The CDR3 runs 16 residues. V dropped 2 bases and J dropped 1; count of bases not matched to a gene: 7. Germline lookup yields CDR1 SGHTA and CDR2 FQGNSA.

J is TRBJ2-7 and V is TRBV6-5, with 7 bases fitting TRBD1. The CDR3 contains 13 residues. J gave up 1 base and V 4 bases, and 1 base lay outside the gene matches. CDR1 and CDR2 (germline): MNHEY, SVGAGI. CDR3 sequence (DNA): TGTGCCAGCAGTTTGGACAGGTCCTACGAGCAGTACTTC. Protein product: CASSLDRSYEQYF.

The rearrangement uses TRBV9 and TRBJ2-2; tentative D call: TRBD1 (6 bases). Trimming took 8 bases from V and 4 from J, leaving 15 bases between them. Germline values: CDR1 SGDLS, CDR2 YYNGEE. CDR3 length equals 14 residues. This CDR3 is CASSRQEPTGELFF. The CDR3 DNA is TGTGCCAGTTCCCGACAGGAACCCACCGGGGAGCTGTTTTTT.

This CDR3 is CASSQSMELAEAFF. The CDR3 nucleotides are TGTGCCAGCTCACAATCAATGGAGTTAGCTGAAGCTTTCTTT. The rearrangement uses TRBV18 and TRBJ1-1, with D uncertain. Per the germline V gene, CDR1 is KGHSH and CDR2 is LQKENI. This CDR3 is 14 amino acids long. V was cut by 4 bases and J by 6 bases, with 15 bases left in between.

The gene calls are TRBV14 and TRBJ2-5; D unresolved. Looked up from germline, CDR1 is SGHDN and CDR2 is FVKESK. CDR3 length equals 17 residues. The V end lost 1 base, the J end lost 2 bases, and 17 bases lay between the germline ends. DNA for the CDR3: TGTGCCAGCAGCCAAGGGGCCTTATCCTACTTTCAAGAGACCCAGTACTTC. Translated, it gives CASSQGALSYFQETQYF.

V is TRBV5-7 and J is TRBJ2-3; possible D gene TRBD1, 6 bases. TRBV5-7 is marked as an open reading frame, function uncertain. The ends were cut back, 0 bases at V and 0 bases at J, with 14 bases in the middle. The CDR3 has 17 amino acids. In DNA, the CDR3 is TGTGCCAGCAGCTTGGCCCCAGGGGCCCCTAGCACAGATACGCAGTATTTT. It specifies CASSLAPGAPSTDTQYF.

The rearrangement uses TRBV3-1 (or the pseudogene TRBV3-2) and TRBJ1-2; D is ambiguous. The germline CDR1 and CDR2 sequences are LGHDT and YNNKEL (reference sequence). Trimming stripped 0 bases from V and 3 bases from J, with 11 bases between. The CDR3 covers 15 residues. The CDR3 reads CASSQDQREDYGYTF. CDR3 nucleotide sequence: TGTGCCAGCAGCCAAGATCAGCGGGAGGACTATGGCTACACCTTC.

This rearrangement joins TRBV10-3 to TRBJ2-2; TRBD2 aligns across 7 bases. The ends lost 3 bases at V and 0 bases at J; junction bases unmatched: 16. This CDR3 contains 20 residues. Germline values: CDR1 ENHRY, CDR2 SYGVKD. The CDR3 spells CAISDPFLREGPTNTGELFF. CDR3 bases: TGTGCCATCAGTGACCCTTTTTTGAGGGAGGGCCCAACGAACACCGGGGAGCTGTTTTTT.

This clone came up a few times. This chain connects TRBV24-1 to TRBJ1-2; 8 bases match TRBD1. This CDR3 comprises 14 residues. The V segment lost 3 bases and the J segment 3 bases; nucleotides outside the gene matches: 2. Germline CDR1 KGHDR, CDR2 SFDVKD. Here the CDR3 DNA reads TGTGCCACCAGTGATACAGGGGGAGACTATGGCTACACCTTC. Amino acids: CATSDTGGDYGYTF.